This paragraph reports one T cell receptor beta chain. Random hexamers were used to reverse transcribe an amount of roughly 0.45 to 1 ug RNA. By means of immunoSEQ multiplex PCR, TCR beta CDR3 spanning 54 Vbeta and 13 Jbeta underwent amplification. TCRdb re-called the immunoSEQ multiplex PCR reads through MiXCR, storing one row per CDR3 protein. The sample has a few hundred thousand distinct CDR3 sequences; about 94% are singletons. This sample was taken from a study of CD8 T cells in Susac syndrome. Study as a whole: Each patient with Susac syndrome, at the time of blood draw, was therapy-naive, on corticosteroids, or on intravenous immunoglobulin alone.

The CD8+ and CD4+ T cells were negatively isolated, with the TEMRA cells enriched by FACS. The CDR3 loop spans 10 amino acids. Germline-derived CDR1 and CDR2 are SGHTA and FQGNSA. The ends were cut back, 8 bases at V and 3 bases at J, with 4 bases in the middle. The receptor was isolated from a human donor with Susac syndrome. J is TRBJ2-5 and V is TRBV7-2; no definite D call. Sequencing used CD4+ T cells from PBMCs. The CDR3: CASSKETQYF. Here the CDR3 DNA reads TGTGCCAGCTCGAAAGAGACCCAGTACTTC. Full variable domain (rest looked up from reference TRBV7-2 and TRBJ2-5): GAGVSQSPSNKVTEKGKDVELRCDPISGHTALYWYRQSLGQGLEFLIYFQGNSAPDKSGLPSDRFSAERTGGSVSTLTIQRTQQEDSAVYLCASSKETQYFGPGTRLLVL.